Below are 20 T cell receptor beta chains sequenced from a single sample in a study of OX40 agonist ivuxolimab in advanced cancers. Produced via immunoSEQ multiplex PCR; TCRdb's table is partial and in-frame only. Of 30,000 to 35,000 clones in the sample, about nine tenths were seen once. The sequenced sample was CD4+ or CD8+ T cells sorted from blood, obtained in a trial of the OX40 agonist ivuxolimab. Receptors were obtained from an adult with an advanced solid tumor such as melanoma, head and neck, liver or kidney cancer.

The chain links TRBV4-2 to TRBJ2-5, with 8 bases that match TRBD1. The CDR3 runs 14 residues. With 2 bases clipped from V and 4 bases from J, the junction kept 3 bases outside the gene matches. Germline V gene data show CDR1 as LGHNA and CDR2 as YNFKEQ. CDR3 sequence reads: CASSQTDRAETQYF. The CDR3 region has the DNA TGTGCCAGCAGCCAAACGGACAGGGCAGAGACCCAGTACTTC.

This chain connects TRBV9 to TRBJ2-2; 12 nucleotides agree with TRBD2. After removal of 4 bases from V and 5 bases from J, the junction contained 3 bases not matched to a gene. The length of the CDR3 is 15 residues. Germline lookup yields CDR1 SGDLS and CDR2 YYNGEE. CDR3 sequence (DNA): TGTGCCAGCAGCTTTGGGACTAGCGGGACCGGGGAGCTGTTTTTT. Amino acids: CASSFGTSGTGELFF.

The chain carries TRBV2 and TRBJ2-5; 8 positions match TRBD2. V dropped 0 bases and J dropped 2; count of bases not matched to a gene: 8. The CDR3 is 17 amino acids. Looked up from germline, CDR1 is SNHLY and CDR2 is FYNNEI. The CDR3 protein is CASSEAGREAYQETQYF. As DNA, the CDR3 is TGTGCCAGCAGTGAAGCGGGGCGGGAGGCCTATCAAGAGACCCAGTACTTC.

This clone is a singleton in its sample. This chain joins TRBV7-8 and TRBJ2-6; D is unclear. The germline V gene has CDR1 SGHVS and CDR2 FQNEAQ. The CDR3 totals 16 residues. V was cut by 3 bases and J by 0 bases, with 9 bases left in between. DNA of the CDR3: TGTGCCAGCAGCTTGGGCCCCCTCTCTGGGGCCAACGTCCTGACTTTC. Translation: CASSLGPLSGANVLTF. The whole variable domain, filled in from reference TRBV7-8 and TRBJ2-6, reads GAGVSQSPRYKVAKRGQDVALRCDPISGHVSLFWYQQALGQGPEFLTYFQNEAQLDKSGLPSDRFFAERPEGSVSTLKIQRTQQEDSAVYLCASSLGPLSGANVLTFGAGSRLTVL.

The V call is TRBV7-9, the J call TRBJ2-3, with 8 bases identical to TRBD2. With 5 bases clipped from V and 3 bases from J, the junction kept 7 bases outside the gene matches. The CDR3 consists of 15 residues. The germline V gene encodes CDR1 SEHNR and CDR2 FQNEAQ (reference sequence). DNA for the CDR3: TGTGCCAGCAGCCAAGGCAGCGGGAGTACAGATACGCAGTATTTT. Protein product: CASSQGSGSTDTQYF.

V gene TRBV27 combines with J gene TRBJ1-5; 7 nucleotides line up with TRBD1. Germline V CDR1 and CDR2: MNHEY, SMNVEV (reference sequence). This CDR3 is 13 amino acids long. Trimming cost V 5 bases and J 6 bases; bases outside gene matches: 4. In DNA, the CDR3 is TGTGCCAGCAGTGCAGGGGGAATTCAGCCCCAGCATTTT. Its translation is CASSAGGIQPQHF.

The chain joins TRBV10-3 to TRBJ2-3; 11 positions match TRBD2. The CDR3 has 19 amino acids. Losses at the gene ends were 0 bases for V and 1 base for J; bases not matched to a gene: 9. Germline CDR1 is ENHRY and CDR2 is SYGVKD. CDR3 DNA sequence: TGTGCCATCAGTGAGTCGCATAGCGGGAGGGCAATTGGCACAGATACGCAGTATTTT. This gives the protein CAISESHSGRAIGTDTQYF.

The chain couples TRBV18 to TRBJ1-6; D gene uncertain. Trimming shortened V by 2 bases and J by 12 bases, and 20 bases separated the two germline ends. Germline V gives CDR1 KGHSH, CDR2 LQKENI. The CDR3 consists of 16 residues. For the CDR3, the DNA is TGTGCCAGCTCACCAGGGTTGGCAGGTCGGGTGATACCCCTCCACTTT. Amino acid sequence: CASSPGLAGRVIPLHF.

The chain has TRBV4-1 and TRBJ2-1; D possibly corresponds to TRBD2 (6 bases). The V end lost 2 bases, the J end lost 0 bases, and 8 bases lay between the germline ends. The CDR3 spans 15 residues. Per germline, CDR1 MGHRA and CDR2 YSYEKL. The CDR3 loop is CASSQSTSSYNEQFF. The CDR3 DNA is TGCGCCAGCAGCCAATCGACTAGCTCCTACAATGAGCAGTTCTTC.

The V gene is TRBV5-1, the J gene TRBJ2-7; D unclear. V was trimmed by 0 bases and J by 2 bases, leaving 6 bases between them. CDR1 and CDR2 (germline): SGHRS, YFSETQ. This CDR3 is built from 13 residues. The CDR3 sequence: CASSLALAYEQYF. CDR3 in DNA: TGCGCCAGCAGCTTGGCCCTAGCCTACGAGCAGTACTTC.

CDR3 residues: CAWGPTGDYNSPLHF. DNA for the CDR3: TGTGCCTGGGGTCCGACAGGGGACTATAATTCACCCCTCCACTTT. The V call is TRBV30, the J call TRBJ1-6; 8 bases match TRBD1. This CDR3 contains 15 residues. With 5 bases clipped from V and 3 bases from J, the junction kept 6 bases outside the gene matches. Germline V CDR1 and CDR2: GTSNPN, SVGIG (reference sequence).

V and J are TRBV5-1 and TRBJ2-7; D gene ambiguous. There are 14 residues in the CDR3. The V and J ends lost 0 bases and 6 bases respectively, with 13 bases between them. Germline V gene data show CDR1 as SGHRS and CDR2 as YFSETQ. The CDR3 is CASSLDTPGSEQYF. The CDR3 region has the DNA TGCGCCAGCAGCTTGGACACCCCCGGCTCCGAGCAGTACTTC.

The genes are TRBV9 and TRBJ1-2; D remains ambiguous. The CDR3 is 16 amino acids. Germline V lookup: CDR1 SGDLS, CDR2 YYNGEE. V lost 4 bases to trimming and J lost 0 bases, with 16 bases between them. CDR3 in amino acids: CASSRTSTSANYGYTF. CDR3 DNA sequence: TGTGCCAGCAGCAGGACTTCAACTTCAGCTAACTATGGCTACACCTTC.

J is TRBJ1-2 and V is TRBV10-3, with D hard to call. Germline CDR1 reads ENHRY; CDR2 reads SYGVKD. Trimming removed 0 bases at V and 6 bases at J, with 5 bases between. The CDR3 covers 12 residues. CDR3 region: CAISESKNGYTF. Written as DNA, the CDR3 is TGTGCCATCAGTGAGTCGAAAAATGGCTACACCTTC.

The rearrangement joins TRBV27 to TRBJ1-1; D gene ambiguous. This CDR3 is 12 amino acids long. V was clipped by 5 bases and J by 6 bases, with 10 bases between them. The germline V gene encodes CDR1 MNHEY and CDR2 SMNVEV (reference sequence). CDR3 nucleotide sequence: TGTGCCAGCAGTAGTGCGTTGTCTGAAGCTTTCTTT. Translating it yields CASSSALSEAFF.

The chain uses TRBV5-1 and TRBJ1-1, with 8 positions matching TRBD1. The CDR3 consists of 15 residues. CDR1 and CDR2 (germline): SGHRS, YFSETQ. Trimming cost V 7 bases and J 0 bases; bases outside gene matches: 8. CDR3 in amino acids: CASSTDRAMNTEAFF. In DNA form, the CDR3 reads TGCGCCAGCTCTACGGACAGGGCCATGAACACTGAAGCTTTCTTT.

The chain is built from TRBV5-1 and TRBJ1-2; D might be TRBD1 (5 bases). The CDR3 consists of 13 residues. CDR1 is SGHRS and CDR2 is YFSETQ in the germline V gene. Trimming stripped 4 bases from V and 2 bases from J, with 9 bases between. DNA for the CDR3: TGCGCCAGCAGCCCGGGGCCAAACTATGGCTACACCTTC. Translation: CASSPGPNYGYTF.

The V call is TRBV6-5, the J call TRBJ2-7, with TRBD1 matching over 10 bases. This CDR3 contains 13 residues. CDR1 and CDR2 (germline): MNHEY, SVGAGI. V lost 11 bases, J lost 4 bases, and 8 bases stayed unmatched. The CDR3 sequence is CASRGTGAYEQYF. Here the CDR3 DNA reads TGTGCCTCCAGGGGGACAGGGGCGTACGAGCAGTACTTC.

The V and J genes are TRBV6-6 and TRBJ2-5; 8 nucleotides align to TRBD2. Germline values: CDR1 MNHNY, CDR2 SVGAGI (reference sequence). This CDR3 contains 15 residues. With V trimmed by 0 bases and J by 5 bases, 5 bases remained unmatched. The chain's CDR3 is CASSYSGLDAETQYF. For the CDR3, the DNA is TGTGCCAGCAGTTACTCGGGACTAGATGCCGAGACCCAGTACTTC.

This clone was seen just once. The J gene is TRBJ2-1, the V gene TRBV6-1, with TRBD2 identical over 8 bases. Germline V gene lookup returns CDR1 MNHNS and CDR2 SASEGT. The CDR3 length is 15 residues. Trimming cost V 7 bases and J 0 bases; bases outside gene matches: 5. DNA for the CDR3: TGTGCCAGCATGCGGGAGGTTTTCTCCTACAATGAGCAGTTCTTC. Amino acids: CASMREVFSYNEQFF.